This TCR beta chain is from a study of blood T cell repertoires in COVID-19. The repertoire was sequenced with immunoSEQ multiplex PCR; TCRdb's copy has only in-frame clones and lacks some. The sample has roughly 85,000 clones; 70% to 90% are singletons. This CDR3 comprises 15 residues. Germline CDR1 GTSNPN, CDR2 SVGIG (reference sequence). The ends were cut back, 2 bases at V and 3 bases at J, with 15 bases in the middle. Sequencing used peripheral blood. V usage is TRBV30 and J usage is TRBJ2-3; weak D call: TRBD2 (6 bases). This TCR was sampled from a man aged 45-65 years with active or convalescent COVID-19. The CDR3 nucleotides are TGTGCCTGGAGTTCCTCGGGGGACGGAACAGATACGCAGTATTTT. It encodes CAWSSSGDGTDTQYF.